This TCR beta chain derives from a study of cytomegalovirus exposure and HLA in healthy donors. Donors had nominal health at sampling but likely had unrecorded immune exposures. This clone was counted a single time. 60 Vbeta and 13 Jbeta primers were used in PCR. The table came from immunoSEQ multiplex PCR; TCRdb's copy has only in-frame clones and leaves some out. Of 200,000 or so clones in the sample, approximately 78% are singletons; the top ten hold 5.5% to 7.5%. In germline, CDR1 is SNHLY, CDR2 FYNNEI. This CDR3 is built from 15 residues. V trimming: 2 bases; J trimming: 8 bases; junction bases outside the gene matches: 8.

The receptor was derived from a woman in her forties or fifties in good health and CMV-seropositive. This sequence joins TRBV2 and TRBJ2-3; 9 nucleotides align to TRBD2. The source material was PBMCs. Here the CDR3 reads CASSESGGGAGTQYF. CDR3 sequence (DNA): TGTGCCAGCAGTGAATCGGGCGGGGGGGCTGGTACGCAGTATTTT. The variable domain in full, with the rest retrieved from reference TRBV2 and TRBJ2-3, is EPEVTQTPSHQVTQMGQEVILRCVPISNHLYFYWYRQILGQKVEFLVSFYNNEISEKSEIFDDQFSVERPDGSNFTLKIRSTKLEDSAMYFCASSESGGGAGTQYFGPGTRLTVL.